This record looks at one TCR beta chain sequence and its context. This record comes from a study of blood T cell repertoires in COVID-19. Authors' data handling: The authors estimated nucleated cell counts from reference gene primer amplification. Clones were sequenced by immunoSEQ multiplex PCR, and TCRdb holds only the in-frame ones, with some missing. The V and J calls and the clone size are those of that table, but D and trimming were determined from the DNA. The table has about 360,000 clones, about 89% seen once; the top ten hold around 1.3%. Participants reported their clinical history, and cohort assignment relied on those reports. Donors of Cohort 3 who recovered were those that had two negative PCRs, clearance, or symptom resolution. V was cut by 6 bases and J by 7 bases, with 4 bases left in between. The germline V gene has CDR1 MNHEY and CDR2 SVGEGT. The CDR3 runs to 11 residues.

V and J are TRBV6-2 or TRBV6-3 and TRBJ1-6; D gene uncertain. This TCR came from a man aged 30-40 years who had recovered from COVID-19. The sequenced sample was PBMCs or T cells enriched from blood (not recorded which). The CDR3 protein is CASSLNSPLHF. The CDR3 DNA reads as TGTGCCAGCAGCCTAAATTCACCCCTCCACTTT.